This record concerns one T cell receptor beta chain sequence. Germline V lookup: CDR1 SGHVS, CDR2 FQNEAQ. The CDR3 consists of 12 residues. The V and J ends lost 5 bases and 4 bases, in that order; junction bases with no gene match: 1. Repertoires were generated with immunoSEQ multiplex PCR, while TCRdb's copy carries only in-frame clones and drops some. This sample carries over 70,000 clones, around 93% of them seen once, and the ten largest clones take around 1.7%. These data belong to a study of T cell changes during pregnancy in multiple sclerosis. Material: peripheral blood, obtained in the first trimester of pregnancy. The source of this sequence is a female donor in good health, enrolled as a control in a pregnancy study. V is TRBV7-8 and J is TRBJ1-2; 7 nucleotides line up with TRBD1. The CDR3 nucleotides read TGTGCCAGCAGCCGGGACAGCTATGGCTACACCTTC. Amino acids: CASSRDSYGYTF.